Given below is one TCR beta chain in context. Additional DNA sequences in this sample encode the identical CDR3. This entry is derived from a study of blood T cell repertoires in COVID-19. CDR1 and CDR2 (germline): MNHEY, SVGAGI. Trimming removed 0 bases from V and 6 bases from J, with 5 bases in between. The CDR3 totals 13 residues. The repertoire was sequenced with immunoSEQ multiplex PCR; TCRdb's copy has only in-frame clones and lacks some. This table holds about 350,000 clones, approximately 89% found once. The TCR was taken from a woman aged 55-69 years with COVID-19, enrolled during active disease. The V gene is TRBV6-5, the J gene TRBJ2-2, with D possibly being TRBD2 (5 bases). The sample consisted of peripheral blood. The CDR3 DNA reads as TGTGCCAGCAGTTACTCGAGGGCCGGGGAGCTGTTTTTT. Translation gives CASSYSRAGELFF.